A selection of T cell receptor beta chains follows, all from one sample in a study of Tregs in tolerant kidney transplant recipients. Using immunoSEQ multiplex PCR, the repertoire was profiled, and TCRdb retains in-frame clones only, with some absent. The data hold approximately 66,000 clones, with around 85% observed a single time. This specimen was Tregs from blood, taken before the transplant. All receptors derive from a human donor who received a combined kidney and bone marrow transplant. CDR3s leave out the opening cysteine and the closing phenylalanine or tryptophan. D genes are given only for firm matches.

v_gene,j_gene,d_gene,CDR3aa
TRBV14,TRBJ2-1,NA,ASSQVGLRQF
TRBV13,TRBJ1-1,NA,ASSHDWTEAF
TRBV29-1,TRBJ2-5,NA,SAYKRLQETQY
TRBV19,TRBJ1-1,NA,ASSPQGVEAF
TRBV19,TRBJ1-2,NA,ASSEAGRPYGYT
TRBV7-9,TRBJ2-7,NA,ASSPRETGGHEQY
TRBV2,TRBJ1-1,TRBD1,ASTEQGIYTEAF
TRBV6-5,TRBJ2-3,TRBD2,ASSERGRDTQY
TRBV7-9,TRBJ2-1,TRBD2,ASSLAGLGGNEQF
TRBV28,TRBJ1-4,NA,ASSWTAHLDREKLF
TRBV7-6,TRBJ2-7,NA,ASSLGWLDEQY
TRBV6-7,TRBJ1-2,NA,ASSYFTNYGYT
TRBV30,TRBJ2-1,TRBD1,AWSAPDRGYNEQF
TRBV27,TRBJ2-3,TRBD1,ASSGQGTDTQY
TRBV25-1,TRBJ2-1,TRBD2,ASTPGGPARF
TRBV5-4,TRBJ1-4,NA,ASSWGPGGTNEKLF
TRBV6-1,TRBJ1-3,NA,ASSENKQRNTIY
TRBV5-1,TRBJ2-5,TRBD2,ASSLGEGWQETQY
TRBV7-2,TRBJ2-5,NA,ASSLVDGGWTQY
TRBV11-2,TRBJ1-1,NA,ASSLVHGFNTEAF
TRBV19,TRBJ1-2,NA,ASRTDYGYT
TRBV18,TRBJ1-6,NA,ASSPQGDSLH
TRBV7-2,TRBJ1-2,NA,ASSLNLGGHGYT
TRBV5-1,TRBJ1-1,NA,ASSWGGTLEAF
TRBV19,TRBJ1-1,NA,ASSRVGVRTEAF
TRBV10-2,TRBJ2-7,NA,ASSEAGIGFYEQY
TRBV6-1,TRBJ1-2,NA,ASSEGQGYT
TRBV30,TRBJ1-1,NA,AWSLRRGNTEAF
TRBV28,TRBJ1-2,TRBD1,ASSLGGTGGGYT
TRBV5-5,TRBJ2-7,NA,ASSLRRTYSYEQY
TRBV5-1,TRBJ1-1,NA,ASSSYQKQGKTEAF
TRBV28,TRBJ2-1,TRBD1,ASSSGQVSSYNEQF
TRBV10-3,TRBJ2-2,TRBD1,AISGTGRSGELF
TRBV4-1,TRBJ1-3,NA,ASSLRWGESSGNTIY
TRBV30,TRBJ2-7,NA,AWSGSSRYYEQY
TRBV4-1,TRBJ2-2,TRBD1,ASSQPRGRGRGELF
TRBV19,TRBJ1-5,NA,ASTHTAQSNQPQH
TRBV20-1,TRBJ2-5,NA,SAREWETQY
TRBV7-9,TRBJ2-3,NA,ASSLGTITDTQY
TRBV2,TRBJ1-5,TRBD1,ASKPQGYQPQH
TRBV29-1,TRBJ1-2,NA,SVDRGNYGYT
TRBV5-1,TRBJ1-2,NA,ASSLGPGNYGYT
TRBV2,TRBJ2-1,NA,ASERGNNEQF
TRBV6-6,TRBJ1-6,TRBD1,ASSYYGTGNSPLH
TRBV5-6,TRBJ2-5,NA,ASSSLWETQY
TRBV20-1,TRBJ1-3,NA,SAGAGSAIY